This passage covers 4 T cell receptor beta chains from one sample sequenced in a study of cytomegalovirus exposure and HLA in healthy donors. The PCR was carried out with 60 Vbeta primers and 13 Jbeta primers. TCRdb's table, derived via immunoSEQ multiplex PCR, lists solely in-frame clones and lacks some. This table has some 150,000 clones, just under 70% appearing once. Sequencing was done on a sample of PBMCs. These receptors were collected from a man aged 55 to 70 in good health and CMV-seronegative.

The rearrangement links TRBV5-4 to TRBJ2-5; TRBD2 agrees at 10 bases. V shed 3 bases, J shed 4 bases, and the junction held 9 bases outside the gene matches. Germline V gene lookup returns CDR1 SGHNT and CDR2 YYREEE (reference sequence). The CDR3 is 16 residues long. In nucleotides, the CDR3 is TGTGCCAGCAGCTCCCAGGGACTAGCGTTAAGAGAGACCCAGTACTTC. It translates to CASSSQGLALRETQYF.

This clone was observed a handful of times. The genes are TRBV28 and TRBJ1-6; 10 nucleotides agree with TRBD1. CDR3 length: 19 residues. The germline CDR1 and CDR2 sequences are MDHEN and SYDVKM. With 5 bases clipped from V and 6 bases from J, the junction kept 16 bases outside the gene matches. CDR3 nucleotide sequence: TGTGCCAGCAGTGTTTCCGGGACAGGGGTCTTTAGAGGTAATTCACCCCTCCACTTT. It yields the protein CASSVSGTGVFRGNSPLHF.

The CDR3 loop reads CASSQLAGEETQYF. The CDR3 DNA is TGTGCCAGCAGTCAACTAGCGGGAGAAGAGACCCAGTACTTC. V and J are TRBV6-5 and TRBJ2-5; TRBD2 aligns across 11 bases. Germline V lookup: CDR1 MNHEY, CDR2 SVGAGI. The CDR3 has 14 amino acids. V lost 5 bases to trimming and J lost 3 bases; unmatched junction nucleotides: 2.

The chain links TRBV5-4 to TRBJ2-7, with D perhaps TRBD2 (5 bases). Trimming pared 3 bases from V and 1 base from J, leaving 14 bases between. CDR3 length equals 15 residues. The germline CDR1 and CDR2 sequences are SGHNT and YYREEE (reference sequence). Here the CDR3 DNA reads TGTGCCAGCAGCTATGGACTCAGGTCATCCTACGAGCAGTACTTC. This gives the protein CASSYGLRSSYEQYF.